This is a list of T cell receptor beta chains from one sample in a study of STAT5B mutations in CD4+ large granular lymphocyte leukemia. TCRdb's copy holds only in-frame clones and misses some; the assay was immunoSEQ multiplex PCR. This table holds fewer than 35,000 clones, 69% found once. Sequenced material: CD4+ T cells from blood buffy coats. The source is a human donor in good health. Both conserved end residues are part of each CDR3. The order of the fields is V gene, clone size, CDR3 protein. Rows give clone size only sometimes, using once, few, many, or a class for an expanded clone.

>TRBV5-4|-
CASSLKMGERGTQYF
>TRBV4-3|-
CASSQDLTGTLVNEQFF
>TRBV11-2|-
CASSLEGVAGPSGTQYF
>TRBV20-1|-
CSASEEDTQYF
>TRBV7-2|-
CASSLTLGGSAKLFF
>TRBV5-1|-
CASSSGLAGVYNEQFF
>TRBV10-3|-
CAISDGGTNQETQYF
>TRBV5-4|-
CASSLERGAGGETQYF
>TRBV21-1|-
CASSKTSRGSATQETQYF
>TRBV4-1|-
CASSQGSLGDTQYF
>TRBV4-3|-
CASSQDDRGDYGYTF
>TRBV7-2|-
CASSLAAFQETQYF
>TRBV28|-
CASRQPGTAGEQYF
>TRBV30|-
CAWSRTGQLNEQFF
>TRBV5-6|-
CASSLYHVAGELFF
>TRBV5-1|-
CASSLQGNNSPLHF
>TRBV7-2|-
CASSPQSGGETQYF
>TRBV30|once
CAWSRRSNTGELFF
>TRBV19|-
CASSRQGDSTDTQYF
>TRBV19|few
CASSPSDSSGNTIYF
>TRBV5-1|-
CASSLSGRGEQYF
>TRBV7-2|-
CASSWVGNEQFF
>TRBV7-2|-
CASKGSVGYTF
>TRBV9|-
CASSVEASGPYEQYF
>TRBV4-3|-
CASSQAGIGYGYTF
>TRBV10-3|few
CAISGGPGEKLFF